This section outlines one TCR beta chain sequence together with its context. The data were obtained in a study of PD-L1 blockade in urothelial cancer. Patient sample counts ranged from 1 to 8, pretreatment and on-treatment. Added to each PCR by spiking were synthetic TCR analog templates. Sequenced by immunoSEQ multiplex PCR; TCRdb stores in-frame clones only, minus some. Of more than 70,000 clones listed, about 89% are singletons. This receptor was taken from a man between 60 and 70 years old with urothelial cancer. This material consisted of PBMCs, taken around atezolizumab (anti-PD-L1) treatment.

CDR3 nucleotides: TGTGCCAGCAGCTTATCCTTAGTGAGCACAGATACGCAGTATTTT. Protein: CASSLSLVSTDTQYF. The V and J genes are TRBV11-2 and TRBJ2-3; D remains unclear. Per the germline V gene, CDR1 is SGHAT and CDR2 is FQNNGV. The CDR3 sequence is 15 residues long. V was shortened by 2 bases and J by 0 bases, with 9 bases between the two germline ends.